The rows below give T cell receptor beta chains drawn from one sample of a study of spatial heterogeneity in lung cancer. MiXCR was run by TCRdb on the 5' RACE reads, yielding one entry per CDR3 protein. The sample consists of 45,000 to 50,000 distinct CDR3 sequences, 10% to 15% of them appearing once. This specimen was PBMCs, taken at follow-up. The receptors derive from a male donor with early-stage non-small cell lung cancer. Both conserved end residues are part of each CDR3. The order of the fields is V gene, J gene, CDR3 length, clone size, D gene, CDR3 DNA, CDR3 protein. A D gene is named only where the DNA matches it firmly. Only some rows state a clone size, as once, few, many or a class for expanded clones.

>TRBV3-1|TRBJ1-1|16|many|-
TGTGCCAGCAGCCAAGGACAGAATTTTATGAACACTGAAGCTTTCTTT
CASSQGQNFMNTEAFF
>TRBV9|TRBJ2-3|15|many|-
TGTGCCAGCAGCGTAGGAACGACTAGCACAGATACGCAGTATTTT
CASSVGTTSTDTQYF
>TRBV2|TRBJ2-5|17|many|TRBD1
TGTGCCAGCAGTGAAGGCCTGAGGGGGCCCTTACAAGAGACCCAGTACTTC
CASSEGLRGPLQETQYF
>TRBV7-2|TRBJ2-5|14|many|TRBD2
TGTGCCAGCACCCCAGGGCTAGCGGTGGGGACCCAGTACTTC
CASTPGLAVGTQYF
>TRBV27|TRBJ2-7|12|many|TRBD2
TGTGCCAGCAGTTCGGGACTAAGGGAGCAGTACTTC
CASSSGLREQYF
>TRBV2|TRBJ2-3|17|many|TRBD2
TGTGCCAGCAGTGCCCTAGCGGGGGGGCTCGGCACAGATACGCAGTATTTT
CASSALAGGLGTDTQYF
>TRBV29-1|TRBJ2-1|15|-|TRBD1
TGCAGCGTTGTGGTCGGCAGGGGGCGAAGCGATGAGCAGTTCTTC
CSVVVGRGRSDEQFF
>TRBV5-1|TRBJ1-2|16|once|TRBD1
TGCGCCAGCAGCTTGGCCGGGACAGCCGCGCTCTATGGCTACACCTTC
CASSLAGTAALYGYTF
>TRBV7-8|TRBJ1-4|15|few|TRBD1
TGTGCCAGCAGCCAGCAGGGGGCTTGGGATGAAAAACTGTTTTTT
CASSQQGAWDEKLFF
>TRBV12-3/TRBV12-4|TRBJ1-3|14|many|-
TGTGCCAGCAGTTTTGGAGGGGAGGGAAACACCATATATTTT
CASSFGGEGNTIYF
>TRBV4-3|TRBJ2-1|17|many|TRBD2
TGCGCCAGCAGCCAAGCAGTGGTAGCGGGAGTTTACAGTGAGCAGTTCTTC
CASSQAVVAGVYSEQFF
>TRBV6-5|TRBJ2-7|13|-|TRBD2
TGTGCCAGCACCGGGACTAGCTCCTACGAGCAGTACTTC
CASTGTSSYEQYF
>TRBV7-2|TRBJ2-7|13|-|-
TGTGCCAGCAGCTTAGTAGGCCCACCGGGGTCTATCTTC
CASSLVGPPGSIF
>TRBV12-3/TRBV12-4|TRBJ2-1|17|-|TRBD2
TGTGCCAGCAGCCCCGATACACCTAGCGGGAGAAGCAATGAGCAGTTCTTC
CASSPDTPSGRSNEQFF
>TRBV24-1|TRBJ1-2|13|many|-
TGTGCCACCAGTGACCATAGAATCTATGGCTACACCTTC
CATSDHRIYGYTF
>TRBV7-9|TRBJ1-1|13|many|TRBD1
TGTGCCAGCAGGCAGGGACAGGGAAGTCGAGCTTTCTTT
CASRQGQGSRAFF
>TRBV29-1|TRBJ1-1|12|-|-
TGCAGCGTTGGGGCGGGGGACACTGAAGCTTTCTTT
CSVGAGDTEAFF
>TRBV5-1|TRBJ1-3|15|many|-
TGCGCCAGCAGCTTGGTACCCGGCGGGGGAAACACCATATATTTT
CASSLVPGGGNTIYF
>TRBV5-6|TRBJ2-5|15|-|TRBD1
TGTGCCAGCAGCCCCTTGACAGGGGCGGAAGAGACCCAGTACTTC
CASSPLTGAEETQYF
>TRBV20-1|TRBJ2-2|14|few|-
TGCAGTGCTAGAAAAGGGGTTAACACCGGGGAGCTGTTTTTT
CSARKGVNTGELFF
>TRBV3-1|TRBJ1-1|14|many|-
TGTGCCAGCAGCTCAGGACAGATGAACACTGAAGCTTTCTTT
CASSSGQMNTEAFF
>TRBV18|TRBJ2-2|15|many|TRBD2
TGTGCCAGCTCACCCTCTAGCGGGAACACCGGGGAGCTGTTTTTT
CASSPSSGNTGELFF
>TRBV4-3|TRBJ2-1|16|many|-
TGCGCCAGCAGCCAAGATTGGCGACTAGGATCCAATGAGCAGTTCTTC
CASSQDWRLGSNEQFF
>TRBV15|TRBJ1-5|12|many|-
TGTGCCACCAGGTTGGAGGGCCAGCCCCAGCATTTT
CATRLEGQPQHF
>TRBV20-1|TRBJ2-5|14|-|TRBD2
TGCACCGGGACTAGCGGGGGTTACTCAGAGACCCAGTACTTC
CTGTSGGYSETQYF
>TRBV18|TRBJ2-5|13|-|-
TGTGCCAGCTCATTATCCGGGGACGTGGGCGACTACTTC
CASSLSGDVGDYF
>TRBV10-2|TRBJ2-5|13|many|TRBD1
TGCGCCAGCGCGACAGGGGGAAGAGAGACCCAGTACTTC
CASATGGRETQYF
>TRBV5-1|TRBJ2-5|13|many|TRBD2
TGCGCCAGCAGCCCCGGGGGGTCAGAGACCCAGTACTTC
CASSPGGSETQYF
>TRBV7-2|TRBJ2-3|14|many|-
TGTGCCAGCAGCACCGGACATACCTCAGATACGCAGTATTTT
CASSTGHTSDTQYF
>TRBV3-1|TRBJ1-1|12|-|TRBD1
TGTGCCAGCAGCCATTTACAGGGGGAAGCTTTCTTT
CASSHLQGEAFF
>TRBV5-1|TRBJ2-5|11|medium-sized|-
TGTGCCAGCAGCTCGCAAGAGACCCAGTACTTC
CASSSQETQYF
>TRBV12-3/TRBV12-4|TRBJ2-4|12|-|-
TGTGCCAGCAGTTTAATCGAAAACATTCAGTACTTC
CASSLIENIQYF
>TRBV5-6|TRBJ1-2|13|many|TRBD1
TGTGCCAGCAAGGACAGGACGGGGTATGGCTACACCTTC
CASKDRTGYGYTF